The 32 T cell receptor beta chains reported below all come from one sample, sequenced in a study of blood T cells in healthy people across ages. The authors ran a second PCR of about 7 to 11 cycles using a sample-barcoded 5' primer and a J-beta primer mix. TCRdb reanalysed the 5' RACE reads using MiXCR and keeps one entry per CDR3 protein. Of around 1.5 million distinct CDR3 sequences in the sample, roughly 32% were seen once. The sample was blood. The receptors here all came from a woman in her twenties or thirties in good health.

This clonotype was counted only a few times. The rearrangement links TRBV15 to TRBJ1-4; 8 bases match TRBD1. This CDR3 contains 14 residues. From germline, CDR1 is LNHNV and CDR2 YYDKDF (reference sequence). V was clipped by 1 base and J by 10 bases; unmatched bases: 5. CDR3 region: CATSRATGGGKLFF. The CDR3 DNA follows: TGTGCCACCAGCAGAGCTACAGGGGGAGGAAAACTGTTTTTT.

The chain links TRBV12-3 or TRBV12-4 to TRBJ2-1; a possible D gene is TRBD1 (6 bases). The CDR3 sequence is 14 residues long. V lost 3 bases to trimming and J lost 7 bases, with 13 bases between them. The CDR3 DNA follows: TGTGCCAGCAGTTTTGGGCAGGGGTCGAATGAGCAGTTCTTC. Its translation is CASSFGQGSNEQFF.

The chain couples TRBV20-1 to TRBJ2-1, with D possibly being TRBD2 (7 bases). Germline V gene sequence: CDR1 DFQATT, CDR2 SNEGSKA (reference sequence). The CDR3 length is 16 residues. Trimming shortened V by 5 bases and J by 3 bases, and 20 bases separated the two germline ends. CDR3 sequence (DNA): TGCAGTGCTCCTCGTCGGGCGGGGGCCGACTACAATGAGCAGTTCTTC. Amino acid sequence: CSAPRRAGADYNEQFF.

V usage is TRBV7-2 and J usage is TRBJ1-2; perhaps TRBD1 as D (6 bases). Germline V gene lookup returns CDR1 SGHTA and CDR2 FQGNSA. Trimming removed 5 bases from V and 4 bases from J, with 17 bases in between. CDR3 length: 15 residues. CDR3 DNA sequence: TGTGCCAGCAGCCTACAAGGGGGAGGGATCTATGGCTACACCTTC. This codes for CASSLQGGGIYGYTF.

A few counts support this clonotype. The chain's CDR3 is CASRGTSGGRNIQYF. CDR3 nucleotide sequence: TGTGCCAGCAGAGGGACTAGCGGAGGAAGAAACATTCAGTACTTC. V and J are TRBV6-1 and TRBJ2-7; 11 positions agree with TRBD2. The last part of the DNA fits TRBJ2-4 better; the J call may be wrong. The CDR3 covers 15 residues. Per the germline V gene, CDR1 is MNHNS and CDR2 is SASEGT.

This chain links TRBV7-2 with TRBJ1-2; 7 bases line up with TRBD1. V lost 1 base and J lost 2; bases outside the gene matches: 4. This CDR3 region has 15 residues. From germline, CDR1 is SGHTA and CDR2 FQGNSA. The CDR3 sequence is CASSLGPGGNYGYTF. CDR3 bases: TGTGCCAGCAGCTTAGGGCCAGGGGGGAACTATGGCTACACCTTC.

The V call is TRBV2, the J call TRBJ1-1; D is unresolved. Germline CDR1 SNHLY, CDR2 FYNNEI. The V end lost 1 base, the J end lost 0 bases, and 9 bases lay between the germline ends. This CDR3 has 15 amino acids. This CDR3 reads CASSEDEGVNTEAFF. As DNA, the CDR3 is TGTGCCAGCAGTGAAGACGAGGGAGTGAACACTGAAGCTTTCTTT.

The chain joins TRBV10-3 to TRBJ1-1, with TRBD1 as a possible D gene (5 bases). This CDR3 region has 15 residues. The germline V gene has CDR1 ENHRY and CDR2 SYGVKD. V was trimmed by 6 bases and J by 0 bases, leaving 14 bases between them. The CDR3 loop reads CAIRNTGELNTEAFF. The CDR3, as DNA: TGTGCCATCAGGAATACAGGAGAACTGAACACTGAAGCTTTCTTT.

The sample holds a few counts of this clonotype. V is TRBV6-1 and J is TRBJ2-7, with 7 positions matching TRBD1. CDR1 and CDR2 from the germline V gene are MNHNS and SASEGT. The CDR3 spans 15 residues. V lost 3 bases and J lost 1; bases outside the gene matches: 6. The CDR3 sequence: CASSEWTGVSYEQYF. Here the CDR3 DNA reads TGTGCCAGCAGTGAGTGGACAGGAGTTTCCTACGAGCAGTACTTC.

The chain links TRBV20-1 to TRBJ2-5; D might be TRBD2 (5 bases). Trimming took 6 bases from V and 11 from J, leaving 25 bases between them. The CDR3 loop spans 14 amino acids. CDR1 and CDR2 (germline): DFQATT, SNEGSKA (reference sequence). CDR3 coding DNA: TGCAGTGCAGAATCAGCGGCTACCTACAATGAGCAGTACTTC. Amino acid sequence: CSAESAATYNEQYF.

A few counts support this clonotype. The chain couples TRBV5-1 to TRBJ1-1; D is ambiguous. The CDR3 has 13 residues. Germline loops: CDR1 SGHRS, CDR2 YFSETQ. The V gene lost 3 bases and the J gene lost 5 bases, with 11 bases spanning the gap. CDR3 protein: CASSSEVGTEAFF. The CDR3 nucleotides are TGCGCCAGCAGCTCAGAGGTCGGGACTGAAGCTTTCTTT. The whole variable domain, remainder taken from reference TRBV5-1 and TRBJ1-1, is KAGVTQTPRYLIKTRGQQVTLSCSPISGHRSVSWYQQTPGQGLQFLFEYFSETQRNKGNFPGRFSGRQFSNSRSEMNVSTLELGDSALYLCASSSEVGTEAFFGQGTRLTVV.

V and J are TRBV7-3 and TRBJ2-2; 10 nucleotides line up with TRBD1. The length of the CDR3 is 15 residues. Germline assignment: CDR1 SGHTA and CDR2 FQGTGA. J lost 6 bases, V lost 4 bases, and 5 bases had no gene match. DNA for the CDR3: TGTGCCAGCAGCTCCGGGACAGGGGCGTCCGGGGAGCTGTTTTTT. Its translation: CASSSGTGASGELFF.

This chain joins TRBV5-1 and TRBJ2-1; D is perhaps TRBD1 (5 bases). Per the germline V gene, CDR1 is SGHRS and CDR2 is YFSETQ. Trimming left V 0 bases short and J 4 bases short, with 11 bases between. This CDR3 is built from 15 residues. CDR3 coding DNA: TGCGCCAGCAGCTTGGTTGCCCAGGGTTACAATGAGCAGTTCTTC. Translation gives CASSLVAQGYNEQFF.

V is TRBV10-3 and J is TRBJ2-1; 9 positions match TRBD2. Germline V gene data show CDR1 as ENHRY and CDR2 as SYGVKD. This CDR3 contains 16 residues. The ends lost 2 bases at V and 6 bases at J; junction bases unmatched: 8. CDR3 sequence reads: CAISEQLAGIVNEQFF. CDR3 nucleotides: TGTGCCATCAGTGAGCAGCTAGCGGGAATCGTCAATGAGCAGTTCTTC.

Comment on this clonotype: This may be a read error, as it is one base from a much larger clone. The gene calls are TRBV2 and TRBJ2-3; 11 bases are shared with TRBD2. CDR1 and CDR2 from the germline V gene are SNHLY and FYNNEI. The CDR3 is made up of 15 amino acids. V shed 6 bases and J 1 base; nucleotides not matched to a gene: 3. CDR3: CASRILAGGTDTQYF. CDR3 DNA: TGTGCCAGCAGAATACTAGCGGGGGGCACAGATACGCAGTATTTT.

The V gene is TRBV20-1, the J gene TRBJ2-7; 7 nucleotides match TRBD1. Looked up from germline, CDR1 is DFQATT and CDR2 is SNEGSKA (reference sequence). The CDR3 totals 13 residues. Germline trimming cut 5 bases from V and 0 bases from J; bases unmatched to any gene: 4. CDR3 bases: TGCAGTGCTCAGACAGGGCCCTCCTACGAGCAGTACTTC. Protein product: CSAQTGPSYEQYF.

The CDR3 sequence: CASSRQGYNEKLFF. Here the CDR3 DNA reads TGTGCCAGCAGCCGACAGGGTTATAATGAAAAACTGTTTTTT. The chain couples TRBV11-1 to TRBJ1-4, with TRBD1 identical over 7 bases. The junction had 4 bases not matched to a gene; V was cut back by 5 bases and J by 4 bases. The germline V gene has CDR1 SGHAT and CDR2 FQDESV (reference sequence). The CDR3 covers 14 residues.

The rearrangement joins TRBV27 to TRBJ1-1, with D possibly being TRBD1 (5 bases). CDR1 and CDR2 from the germline V gene are MNHEY and SMNVEV (reference sequence). Between the trimmed V and J ends, which lost 2 bases and 0 bases, there was a span of 19 bases. The CDR3 length is 18 residues. As DNA, the CDR3 is TGTGCCAGCAGTTTAAGGCACCCGGGACGGATATTGAACACTGAAGCTTTCTTT. It is translated as CASSLRHPGRILNTEAFF.

The chain has TRBV9 and TRBJ2-3; 7 nucleotides agree with TRBD2. The V segment lost 4 bases and the J segment 6 bases; nucleotides outside the gene matches: 17. The CDR3 runs to 17 residues. Germline V gene lookup returns CDR1 SGDLS and CDR2 YYNGEE. The CDR3, as DNA: TGTGCCAGCAGCCCTGAATGGGGGGGACCAGTCTTCGATACGCAGTATTTT. This encodes CASSPEWGGPVFDTQYF.

This clonotype was counted a few times. The chain combines TRBV5-1 with TRBJ2-3, with 10 positions matching TRBD2. This CDR3 is built from 16 residues. Germline trimming cut 2 bases from V and 2 bases from J; bases unmatched to any gene: 5. Germline V gene lookup returns CDR1 SGHRS and CDR2 YFSETQ. As DNA, the CDR3 is TGCGCCAGCAGCTTCTGGACTAGCGGTACCACAGATACGCAGTATTTT. Its protein product is CASSFWTSGTTDTQYF. Filled out from reference TRBV5-1 and TRBJ2-3, the complete variable domain reads KAGVTQTPRYLIKTRGQQVTLSCSPISGHRSVSWYQQTPGQGLQFLFEYFSETQRNKGNFPGRFSGRQFSNSRSEMNVSTLELGDSALYLCASSFWTSGTTDTQYFGPGTRLTVL.

The J gene is TRBJ1-2, the V gene TRBV4-1; D is unclear. V was cut by 1 base and J by 4 bases, with 7 bases left in between. Germline V lookup: CDR1 MGHRA, CDR2 YSYEKL. The CDR3 runs 13 residues. The CDR3 is CASSQGASYGYTF. The CDR3 DNA reads as TGCGCCAGCAGCCAAGGAGCCAGCTATGGCTACACCTTC.

This clonotype showed up just a few times. This chain connects TRBV4-2 to TRBJ1-2; TRBD1 is a possible D gene (5 bases). There are 16 residues in the CDR3. The germline CDR1 and CDR2 sequences are LGHNA and YNFKEQ. Trimming left V 0 bases short and J 6 bases short, with 17 bases between. The DNA of the CDR3 is TGTGCCAGCAGCCAAGAGTCAGGGAACCTATATGATGGCTACACCTTC. This codes for CASSQESGNLYDGYTF.

V usage is TRBV13 and J usage is TRBJ1-1; D is undetermined. Trimming removed 4 bases at V and 3 bases at J, with 9 bases between. Looked up from germline, CDR1 is PRHDT and CDR2 is FYEKMQ (reference sequence). The CDR3 loop spans 13 amino acids. The CDR3 sequence: CASSSGLHTEAFF. In nucleotides, the CDR3 is TGTGCCAGCAGCTCTGGACTGCACACTGAAGCTTTCTTT.

This clonotype was seen a few times. The chain is built from TRBV12-3 or TRBV12-4 and TRBJ2-7; a weak D match, TRBD2 (6 bases). V lost 3 bases and J lost 1, with 13 bases in between. CDR3 size: 15 residues. CDR3 nucleotides: TGTGCCAGCAGTTTCGAGGCTAGCGCGTCCTACGAGCAGTACTTC. Its protein is CASSFEASASYEQYF.

This clonotype was found many times. This chain links TRBV15 with TRBJ2-3; D unresolved. The CDR3 extends over 15 amino acids. The V and J ends lost 0 bases and 0 bases respectively, with 7 bases between them. Germline V gene lookup returns CDR1 LNHNV and CDR2 YYDKDF (reference sequence). The CDR3 region has the DNA TGTGCCACCAGCAGAGATCGGATGAGCACAGATACGCAGTATTTT. It translates to CATSRDRMSTDTQYF.

In this sample, this clonotype turned up a few times. The chain is built from TRBV4-1 and TRBJ2-5, with 8 positions matching TRBD2. This CDR3 is 17 amino acids long. V lost 0 bases and J lost 1; bases outside the gene matches: 7. Germline V gives CDR1 MGHRA, CDR2 YSYEKL. The CDR3 here is CASSQDRGGGSQETQYF. CDR3 DNA: TGCGCCAGCAGCCAAGATAGGGGCGGGGGGTCCCAAGAGACCCAGTACTTC.

The chain uses TRBV4-1 and TRBJ2-7; 8 bases agree with TRBD1. The V gene end was trimmed by 3 bases and the J gene end by 0 bases; junction bases not matched to a gene: 13. Germline values: CDR1 MGHRA, CDR2 YSYEKL. CDR3 length: 18 amino acids. The CDR3 nucleotides are TGCGCCAGCAGCCAGATCACCGGGACAGGTGCTAGCTCCTACGAGCAGTACTTC. Its translation is CASSQITGTGASSYEQYF.

V usage is TRBV5-1 and J usage is TRBJ2-1; 13 bases agree with TRBD2. Losses at the gene ends were 3 bases for V and 4 bases for J; bases not matched to a gene: 10. The CDR3 is 18 residues long. Per germline, CDR1 SGHRS and CDR2 YFSETQ. The CDR3 bases are TGCGCCAGCAGCTCAGGGACTAGCGGGACCCTTCTTTACAATGAGCAGTTCTTC. Translation: CASSSGTSGTLLYNEQFF.

This clonotype has at least ten counts. In nucleotides, the CDR3 is TGTGCCAGCAGCCCGACTAGCGGGGTCACAGATACGCAGTATTTT. This codes for CASSPTSGVTDTQYF. V gene TRBV9 combines with J gene TRBJ2-3, with TRBD2 matching over 11 bases. Germline assignment: CDR1 SGDLS and CDR2 YYNGEE. J was trimmed by 2 bases and V by 4 bases; bases with no gene match: 3. The CDR3 totals 15 residues. Combining the CDR3 with reference TRBV9 and TRBJ2-3 gives the whole variable domain DSGVTQTPKHLITATGQRVTLRCSPRSGDLSVYWYQQSLDQGLQFLIQYYNGEERAKGNILERFSAQQFPDLHSELNLSSLELGDSALYFCASSPTSGVTDTQYFGPGTRLTVL.

This chain links TRBV27 with TRBJ1-2; a weak D match, TRBD1 (5 bases). CDR3 length: 15 residues. V lost 3 bases and J lost 5, with 16 bases in between. In germline, CDR1 is MNHEY, CDR2 SMNVEV (reference sequence). The CDR3 DNA sequence: TGTGCCAGCAGTTTCTACGGACGGGGCTTATATGGCTACACCTTC. It translates to CASSFYGRGLYGYTF.

Note on this clonotype: Germline is not matched at one junction end, which may reflect a read error. The rearrangement links TRBV4-1 to TRBJ2-3, with D perhaps TRBD1 (6 bases). CDR3 length: 15 residues. CDR1 is MGHRA and CDR2 is YSYEKL in the germline V gene. The CDR3: CASSQGQGFSDSQYF. The CDR3 nucleotides are TGCGCCAGCAGCCAAGGCCAGGGGTTTTCAGATTCGCAGTATTTT.

In its sample, this clonotype was seen once. The chain uses TRBV28 and TRBJ2-5; 9 nucleotides match TRBD2. Germline assignment: CDR1 MDHEN and CDR2 SYDVKM. The CDR3 is 14 amino acids. V lost 7 bases to trimming and J lost 4 bases; unmatched junction nucleotides: 7. As DNA, the CDR3 is TGTGCCAGCACCACAGCGGGGGGACCAGAGACCCAGTACTTC. Protein sequence: CASTTAGGPETQYF.